The TCR beta chain under discussion was sequenced for a study of Graves' ophthalmopathy and Graves' hyperthyroidism. Whole-study results and caveats: Most expanded clonotypes in thyroid above 0.001 frequency also showed up in blood. It was with about 68% sensitivity and about 73% specificity that the model predicted ophthalmopathy progression.

In its sample, this clonotype was seen many times. Its antigen remains unknown. RNA transcripts were the source from which TCR beta CDR3 regions were amplified. Amplification began with first-round RT-PCR using HTBI primers, then second-round multiplex PCR was performed. TCRdb independently ran MiXCR on the multiplex PCR reads; one entry per CDR3 protein. The table shows almost 400,000 distinct CDR3 sequences, with about 18% occurring only once. Germline loops: CDR1 MNHEY, CDR2 SMNVEV (reference sequence). The CDR3 has 17 amino acids. V lost 3 bases to trimming and J lost 2 bases; unmatched junction nucleotides: 10.

The V gene is TRBV27, the J gene TRBJ2-7, with 10 bases fitting TRBD2. The sample taken for sequencing was peripheral blood. The source of this sequence is a woman between 18 and 29 years old with Graves' ophthalmopathy. CDR3 protein: CASSFILAGGQAYEQYF. The CDR3 coding sequence is TGTGCCAGCAGTTTCATCTTAGCGGGAGGTCAGGCCTACGAGCAGTACTTC.